The T cell receptor (beta chain) under discussion was sequenced for a study of blood T cells in healthy people across ages. The germline V gene has CDR1 LGHNA and CDR2 YNFKEQ. This CDR3 is built from 18 residues. The V segment lost 0 bases and the J segment 7 bases; nucleotides outside the gene matches: 11. At least ten counts were recorded for this clonotype. Alongside a J-beta primer mix, a sample-barcoded 5' primer served in a second PCR lasting roughly 7 to 11 cycles. TCRdb called the 5' RACE reads again in MiXCR, with one record for every CDR3 protein. The sample has about 640,000 distinct CDR3 sequences; about 30% are singletons.

The sequence derives from a woman older than 75 in good health. The sample comprised blood. The chain couples TRBV4-2 to TRBJ1-5; 11 nucleotides match TRBD1. The CDR3 here is CASSQEPRTGGLAQPQHF. The CDR3 nucleotides are TGTGCCAGCAGCCAAGAACCCCGGACAGGGGGCTTAGCACAGCCCCAGCATTTT.